Here is one TCR beta chain with its context. A read error may account for a junction end that differs from germline. CDR1 is SSHAT and CDR2 is FNYEAQ in the germline V gene (reference sequence). This CDR3 spans 16 amino acids. This sample was included in a study of T cell changes during pregnancy in multiple sclerosis. Libraries were prepared by immunoSEQ multiplex PCR; TCRdb keeps only in-frame clonotypes and omits some of them. The sample has 55,000 to 85,000 clones, roughly 90% seen once. Sequenced here: peripheral blood, sampled in the second trimester of pregnancy. The clonotype comes from a female donor with multiple sclerosis, enrolled in a pregnancy study. The V and J genes are TRBV7-7 and TRBJ2-3; 10 bases line up with TRBD2. DNA for the CDR3: TGTGCTAGCAGCTTAGGAGGGACTAGCGCGCCGGATACGCAGTATTTT. Translating gives CASSLGGTSAPDTQYF.